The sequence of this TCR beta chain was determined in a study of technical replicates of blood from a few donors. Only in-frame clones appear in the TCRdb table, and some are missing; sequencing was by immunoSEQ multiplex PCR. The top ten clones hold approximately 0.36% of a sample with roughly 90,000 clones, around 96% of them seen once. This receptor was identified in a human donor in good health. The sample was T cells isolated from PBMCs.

CDR3 loop: CASSPDREVDTQYF. CDR3 DNA: TGTGCCAGCAGTCCGGACAGGGAGGTAGATACGCAGTATTTT. This rearrangement joins TRBV6-4 to TRBJ2-3; 8 bases fit TRBD1. The V gene's germline CDR1 is MRHNA and CDR2 SNTAGT. This CDR3 is built from 14 residues. Germline trimming cut 5 bases from V and 5 bases from J; bases unmatched to any gene: 6.